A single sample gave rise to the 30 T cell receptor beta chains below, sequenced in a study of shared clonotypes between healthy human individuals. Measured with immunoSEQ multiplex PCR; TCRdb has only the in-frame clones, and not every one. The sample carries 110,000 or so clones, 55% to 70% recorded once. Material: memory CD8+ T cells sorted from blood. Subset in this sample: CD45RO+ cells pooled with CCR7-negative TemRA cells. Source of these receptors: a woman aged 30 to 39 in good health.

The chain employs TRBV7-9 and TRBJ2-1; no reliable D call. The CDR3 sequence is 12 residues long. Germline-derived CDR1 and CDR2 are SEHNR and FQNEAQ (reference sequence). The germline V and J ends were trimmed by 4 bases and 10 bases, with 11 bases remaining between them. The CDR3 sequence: CASSSRVDEQFF. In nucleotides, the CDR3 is TGTGCCAGCAGCTCACGAGTGGACGAGCAGTTCTTC.

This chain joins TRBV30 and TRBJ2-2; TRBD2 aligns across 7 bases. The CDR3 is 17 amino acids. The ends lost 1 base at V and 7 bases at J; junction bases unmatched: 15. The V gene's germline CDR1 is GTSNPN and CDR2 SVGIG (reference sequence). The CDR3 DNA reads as TGTGCCTGGAGTGGAGGCGTGGCGGGAGCAACGGTCGGGGAGCTGTTTTTT. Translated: CAWSGGVAGATVGELFF.

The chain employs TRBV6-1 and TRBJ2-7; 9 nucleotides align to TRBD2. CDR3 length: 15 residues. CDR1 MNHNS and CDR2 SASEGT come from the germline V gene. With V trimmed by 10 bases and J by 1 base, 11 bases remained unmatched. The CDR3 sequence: CATKGGLAGSYEQYF. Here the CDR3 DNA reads TGTGCCACCAAGGGAGGGCTAGCGGGATCCTACGAGCAGTACTTC.

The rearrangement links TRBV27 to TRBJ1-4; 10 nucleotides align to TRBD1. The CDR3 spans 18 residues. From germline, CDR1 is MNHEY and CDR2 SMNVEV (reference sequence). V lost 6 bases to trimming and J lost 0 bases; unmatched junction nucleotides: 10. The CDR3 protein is CASRLGTGDLATNEKLFF. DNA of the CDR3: TGTGCCAGCAGGCTAGGGACAGGGGATTTGGCAACTAATGAAAAACTGTTTTTT.

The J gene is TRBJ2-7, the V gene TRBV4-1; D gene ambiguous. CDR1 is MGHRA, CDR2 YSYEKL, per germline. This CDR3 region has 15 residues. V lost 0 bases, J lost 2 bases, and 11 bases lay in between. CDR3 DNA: TGCGCCAGCAGCCAAGATAGTGGCCTCCCCTACGAGCAGTACTTC. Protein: CASSQDSGLPYEQYF.

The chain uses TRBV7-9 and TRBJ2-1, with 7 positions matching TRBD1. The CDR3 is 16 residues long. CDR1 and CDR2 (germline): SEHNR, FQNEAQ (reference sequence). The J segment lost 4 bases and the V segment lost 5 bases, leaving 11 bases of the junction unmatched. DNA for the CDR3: TGTGCCAGCAGCCCCTCTGATAGGGGGCGATACAATGAGCAGTTCTTC. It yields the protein CASSPSDRGRYNEQFF.

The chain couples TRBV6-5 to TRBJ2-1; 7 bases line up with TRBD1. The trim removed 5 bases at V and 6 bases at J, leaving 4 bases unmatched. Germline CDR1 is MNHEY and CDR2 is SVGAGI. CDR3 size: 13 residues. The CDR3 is CASSDRDSNEQFF. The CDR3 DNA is TGTGCCAGCAGTGACAGGGACAGCAATGAGCAGTTCTTC.

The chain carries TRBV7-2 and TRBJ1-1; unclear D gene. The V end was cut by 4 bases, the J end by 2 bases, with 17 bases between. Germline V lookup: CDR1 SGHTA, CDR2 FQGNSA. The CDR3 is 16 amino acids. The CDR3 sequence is CASSSHSLGFNTEAFF. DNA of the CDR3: TGTGCCAGCAGCTCGCACTCCCTGGGGTTTAACACTGAAGCTTTCTTT.

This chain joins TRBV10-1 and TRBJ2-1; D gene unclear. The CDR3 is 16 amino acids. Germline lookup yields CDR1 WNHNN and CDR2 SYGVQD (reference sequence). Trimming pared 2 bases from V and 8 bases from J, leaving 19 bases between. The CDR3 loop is CASSERSATPLDEQFF. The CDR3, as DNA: TGCGCCAGCAGTGAGCGTTCGGCCACGCCGCTGGATGAGCAGTTCTTC.

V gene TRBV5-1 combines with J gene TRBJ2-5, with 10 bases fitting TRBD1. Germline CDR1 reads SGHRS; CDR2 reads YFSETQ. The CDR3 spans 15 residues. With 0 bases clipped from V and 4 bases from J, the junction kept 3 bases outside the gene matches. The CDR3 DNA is TGCGCCAGCAGCTTGGCTGGACAGGGGGGAGAGACCCAGTACTTC. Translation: CASSLAGQGGETQYF.

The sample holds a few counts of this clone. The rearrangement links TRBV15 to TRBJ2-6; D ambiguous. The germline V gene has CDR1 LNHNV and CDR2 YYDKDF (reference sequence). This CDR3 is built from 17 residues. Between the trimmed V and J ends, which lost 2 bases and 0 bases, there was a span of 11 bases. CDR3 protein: CATSRQETYSGANVLTF. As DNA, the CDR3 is TGTGCCACCAGCAGACAGGAGACCTACTCTGGGGCCAACGTCCTGACTTTC.

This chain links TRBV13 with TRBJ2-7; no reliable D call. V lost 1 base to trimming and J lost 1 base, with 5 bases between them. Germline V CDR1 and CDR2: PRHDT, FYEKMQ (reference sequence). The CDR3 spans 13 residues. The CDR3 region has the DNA TGTGCCAGCAGCTTAGCGTCTTCCTACGAGCAGTACTTC. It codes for CASSLASSYEQYF.

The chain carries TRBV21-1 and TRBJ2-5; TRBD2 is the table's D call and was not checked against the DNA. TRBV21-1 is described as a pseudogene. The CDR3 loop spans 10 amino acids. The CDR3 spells CASRLQTQYF. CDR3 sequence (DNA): TGTGCCAGCCGGTTACAGACCCAGTACTTC.

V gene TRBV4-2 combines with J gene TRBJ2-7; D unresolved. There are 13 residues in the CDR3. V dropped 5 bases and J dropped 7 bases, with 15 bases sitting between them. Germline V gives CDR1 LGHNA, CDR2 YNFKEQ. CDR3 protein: CASSFYPNPEQYF. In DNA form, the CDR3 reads TGTGCCAGCAGCTTCTACCCCAACCCGGAGCAGTACTTC.

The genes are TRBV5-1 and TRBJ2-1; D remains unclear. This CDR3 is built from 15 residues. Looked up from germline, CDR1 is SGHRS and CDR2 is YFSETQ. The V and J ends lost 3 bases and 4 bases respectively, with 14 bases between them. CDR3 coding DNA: TGCGCCAGCAGCTCGGTCCGTTCGGATTACAATGAGCAGTTCTTC. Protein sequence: CASSSVRSDYNEQFF. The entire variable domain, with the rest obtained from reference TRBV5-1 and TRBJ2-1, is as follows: KAGVTQTPRYLIKTRGQQVTLSCSPISGHRSVSWYQQTPGQGLQFLFEYFSETQRNKGNFPGRFSGRQFSNSRSEMNVSTLELGDSALYLCASSSVRSDYNEQFFGPGTRLTVL.

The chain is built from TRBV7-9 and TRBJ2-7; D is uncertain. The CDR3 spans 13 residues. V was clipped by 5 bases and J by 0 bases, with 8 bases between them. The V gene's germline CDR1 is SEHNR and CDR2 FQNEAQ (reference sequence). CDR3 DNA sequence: TGTGCCAGCAGCCCCACAACCTCCTACGAGCAGTACTTC. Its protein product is CASSPTTSYEQYF.

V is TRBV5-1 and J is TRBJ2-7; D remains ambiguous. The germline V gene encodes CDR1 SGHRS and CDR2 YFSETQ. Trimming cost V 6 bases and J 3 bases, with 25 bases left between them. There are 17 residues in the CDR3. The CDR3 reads CASTLGSAGQARYEQYF. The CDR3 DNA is TGCGCCAGCACCCTGGGATCGGCTGGCCAGGCTCGCTACGAGCAGTACTTC.

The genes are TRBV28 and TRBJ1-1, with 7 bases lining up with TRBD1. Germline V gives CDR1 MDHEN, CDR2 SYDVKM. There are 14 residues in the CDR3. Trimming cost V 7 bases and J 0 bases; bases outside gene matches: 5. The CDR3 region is CASTSDRLNTEAFF. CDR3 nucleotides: TGTGCCAGCACTTCGGACAGGTTGAACACTGAAGCTTTCTTT.

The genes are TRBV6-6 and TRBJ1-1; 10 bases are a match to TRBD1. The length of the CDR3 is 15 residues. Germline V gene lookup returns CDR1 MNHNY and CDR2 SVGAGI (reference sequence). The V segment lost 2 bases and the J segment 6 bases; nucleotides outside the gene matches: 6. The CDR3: CASSYTWTGGSEAFF. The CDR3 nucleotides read TGTGCCAGCAGTTACACCTGGACAGGGGGTTCTGAAGCTTTCTTT.

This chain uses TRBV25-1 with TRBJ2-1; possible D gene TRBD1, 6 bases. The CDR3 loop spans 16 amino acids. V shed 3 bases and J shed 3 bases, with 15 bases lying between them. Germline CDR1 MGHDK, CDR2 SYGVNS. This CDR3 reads CASSDPDSDGYNEQFF. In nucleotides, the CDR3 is TGTGCCAGCAGTGATCCGGACAGCGACGGCTACAATGAGCAGTTCTTC.

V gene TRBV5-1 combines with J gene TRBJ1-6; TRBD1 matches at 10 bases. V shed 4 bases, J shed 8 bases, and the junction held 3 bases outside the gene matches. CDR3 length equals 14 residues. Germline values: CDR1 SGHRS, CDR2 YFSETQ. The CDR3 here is CASSTGTGDSPLHF. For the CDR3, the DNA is TGCGCCAGCAGCACCGGGACAGGGGATTCACCCCTCCACTTT.

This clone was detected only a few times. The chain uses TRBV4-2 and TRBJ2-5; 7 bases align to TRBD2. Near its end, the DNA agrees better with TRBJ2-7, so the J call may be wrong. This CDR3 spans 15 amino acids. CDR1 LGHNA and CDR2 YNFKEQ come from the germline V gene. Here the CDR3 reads CASSQDLAEAYEQYF. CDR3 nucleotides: TGTGCCAGCAGCCAAGATCTAGCGGAAGCCTACGAGCAGTACTTC.

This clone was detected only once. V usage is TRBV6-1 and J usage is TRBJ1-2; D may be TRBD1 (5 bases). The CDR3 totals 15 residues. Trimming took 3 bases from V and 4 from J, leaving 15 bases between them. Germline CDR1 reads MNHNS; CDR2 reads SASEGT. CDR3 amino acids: CASSEGTTRAYGYTF. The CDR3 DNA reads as TGTGCCAGCAGTGAGGGGACGACCAGGGCCTATGGCTACACCTTC.

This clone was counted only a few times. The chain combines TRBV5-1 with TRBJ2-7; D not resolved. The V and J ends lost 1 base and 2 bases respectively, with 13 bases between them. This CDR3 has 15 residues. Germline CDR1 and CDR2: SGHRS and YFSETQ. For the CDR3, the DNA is TGCGCCAGCAGCTTGCTCCCGGACGGTCCCTACGAGCAGTACTTC. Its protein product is CASSLLPDGPYEQYF.

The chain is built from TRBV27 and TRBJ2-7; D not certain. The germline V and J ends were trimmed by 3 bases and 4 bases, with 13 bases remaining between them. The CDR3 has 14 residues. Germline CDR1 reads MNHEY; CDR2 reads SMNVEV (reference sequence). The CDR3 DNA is TGTGCCAGCAGTTTCGGAGAAGGGTTATACGAGCAGTACTTC. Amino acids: CASSFGEGLYEQYF.

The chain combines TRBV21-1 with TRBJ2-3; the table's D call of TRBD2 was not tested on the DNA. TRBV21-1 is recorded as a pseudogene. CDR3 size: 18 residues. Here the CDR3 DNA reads TGTGCCAGCAGCAAACTCCGAAGGCGGGAGGGCCTCACAGATACGCAGTATTTT. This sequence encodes CASSKLRRREGLTDTQYF.

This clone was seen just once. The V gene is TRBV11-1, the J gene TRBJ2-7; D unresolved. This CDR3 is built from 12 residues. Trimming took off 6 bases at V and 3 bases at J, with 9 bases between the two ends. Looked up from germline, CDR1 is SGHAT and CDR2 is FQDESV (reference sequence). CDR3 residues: CASSQHLYEQYF. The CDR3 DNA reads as TGTGCCAGCAGTCAACACCTCTACGAGCAGTACTTC. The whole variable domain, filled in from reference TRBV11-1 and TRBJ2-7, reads EAEVAQSPRYKITEKSQAVAFWCDPISGHATLYWYRQILGQGPELLVQFQDESVVDDSQLPKDRFSAERLKGVDSTLKIQPAELGDSAMYLCASSQHLYEQYFGPGTRLTVT.

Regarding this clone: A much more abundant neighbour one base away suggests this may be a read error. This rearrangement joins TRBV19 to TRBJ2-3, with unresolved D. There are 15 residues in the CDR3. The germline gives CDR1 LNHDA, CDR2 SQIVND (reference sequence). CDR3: CASSMGSGVTDMQYF. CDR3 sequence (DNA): TGTGCCAGTAGTATGGGTTCAGGAGTCACAGATATGCAGTATTTT.

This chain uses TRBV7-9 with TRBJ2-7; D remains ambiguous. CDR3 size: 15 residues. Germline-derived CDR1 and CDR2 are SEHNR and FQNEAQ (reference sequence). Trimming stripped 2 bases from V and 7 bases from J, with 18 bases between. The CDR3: CASSLRRAPPGEQYF. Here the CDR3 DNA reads TGTGCCAGCAGCTTACGACGGGCCCCCCCCGGGGAGCAGTACTTC. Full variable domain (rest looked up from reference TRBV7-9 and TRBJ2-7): DTGVSQNPRHKITKRGQNVTFRCDPISEHNRLYWYRQTLGQGPEFLTYFQNEAQLEKSRLLSDRFSAERPKGSFSTLEIQRTEQGDSAMYLCASSLRRAPPGEQYFGPGTRLTVT.

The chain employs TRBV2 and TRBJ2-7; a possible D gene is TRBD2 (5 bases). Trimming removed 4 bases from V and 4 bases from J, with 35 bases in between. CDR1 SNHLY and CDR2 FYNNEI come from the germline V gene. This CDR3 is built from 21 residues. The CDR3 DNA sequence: TGTGCCAGCAGTGTCCGAAAGTTAGGACTGCTGGAGACTCACCCCTCGTACGAGCAGTACTTC. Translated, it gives CASSVRKLGLLETHPSYEQYF.